The clone carrying this T cell receptor beta chain appeared a few times. Antigen unknown. This specimen belongs to a study of response to subunit inactivated influenza vaccine. Study-wide points: The authors suggested that every seasonal influenza vaccination recruits few new T cells.

V gave up 6 bases and J gave up 6 bases; unmatched junction bases: 15. The V gene's germline CDR1 is DFQATT and CDR2 SNEGSKA (reference sequence). The CDR3 has 15 amino acids. Using its own MiXCR run on the RT-PCR reads, TCRdb lists one record per CDR3 protein. Here the sample spans roughly 650,000 distinct CDR3 sequences, 14% being singletons. J is TRBJ2-7 and V is TRBV20-1; 9 nucleotides line up with TRBD1. The sample here was PBMCs from blood, taken 14 days before vaccination. The sequence derives from a man aged 50 to 60 who received an inactivated influenza vaccine. The CDR3 DNA reads TGCAGTGCACCCAGACCGGGACAGGGACGAGGCGAGCAGTACTTC. Amino acid sequence: CSAPRPGQGRGEQYF.